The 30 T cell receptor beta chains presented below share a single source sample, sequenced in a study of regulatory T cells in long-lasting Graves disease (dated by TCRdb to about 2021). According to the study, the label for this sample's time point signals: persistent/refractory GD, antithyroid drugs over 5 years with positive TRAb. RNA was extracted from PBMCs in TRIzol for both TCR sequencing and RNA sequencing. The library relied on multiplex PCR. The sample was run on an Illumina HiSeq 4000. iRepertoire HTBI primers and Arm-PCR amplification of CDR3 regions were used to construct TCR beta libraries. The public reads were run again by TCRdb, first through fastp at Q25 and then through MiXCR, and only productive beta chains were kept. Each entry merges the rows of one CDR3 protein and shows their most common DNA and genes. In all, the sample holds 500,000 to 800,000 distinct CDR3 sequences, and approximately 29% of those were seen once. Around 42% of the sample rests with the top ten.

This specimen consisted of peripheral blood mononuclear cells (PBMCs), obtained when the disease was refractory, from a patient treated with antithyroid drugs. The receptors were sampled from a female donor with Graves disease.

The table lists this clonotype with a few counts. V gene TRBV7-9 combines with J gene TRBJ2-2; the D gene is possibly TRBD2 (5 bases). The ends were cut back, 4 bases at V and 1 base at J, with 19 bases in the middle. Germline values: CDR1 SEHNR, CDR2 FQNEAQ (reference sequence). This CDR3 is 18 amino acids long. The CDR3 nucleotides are TGTGCCAGCAGCTATGGCCGATCAGCGGAGAGGAACACCGGGGAGCTGTTTTTT. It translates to CASSYGRSAERNTGELFF.

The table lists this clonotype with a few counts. The chain's CDR3 is CASSLMGAWDSPLHF. In nucleotides, the CDR3 is TGTGCCAGCAGTTTAATGGGGGCTTGGGATTCACCCCTCCACTTT. The chain recombines TRBV12-3 or TRBV12-4 with TRBJ1-6; possible D gene TRBD1, 6 bases. V gave up 2 bases and J gave up 8 bases, with 13 bases separating them. The CDR3 length is 15 residues.

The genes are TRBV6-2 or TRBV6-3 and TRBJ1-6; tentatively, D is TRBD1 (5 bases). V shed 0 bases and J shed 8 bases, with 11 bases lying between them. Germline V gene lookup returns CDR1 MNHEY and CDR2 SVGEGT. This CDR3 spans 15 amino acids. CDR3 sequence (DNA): TGTGCCAGCAGTTACTCGACAGTCTGGGATTCACCCCTCCACTTT. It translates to CASSYSTVWDSPLHF.

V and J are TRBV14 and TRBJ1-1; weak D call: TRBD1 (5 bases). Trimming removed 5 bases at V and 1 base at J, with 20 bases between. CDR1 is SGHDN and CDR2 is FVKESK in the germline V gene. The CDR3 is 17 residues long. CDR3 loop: CASSYSVSGTGNTEAFF. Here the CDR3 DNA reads TGTGCCAGCAGCTATAGTGTGTCCGGGACGGGGAACACTGAAGCTTTCTTT.

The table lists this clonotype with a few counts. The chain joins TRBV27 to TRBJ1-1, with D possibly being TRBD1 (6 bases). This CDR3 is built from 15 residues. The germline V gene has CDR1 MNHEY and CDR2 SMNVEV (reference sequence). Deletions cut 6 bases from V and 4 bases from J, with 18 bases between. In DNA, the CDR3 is TGTGCCAGCAGCGACAGAGGGGGATGGGGCACTGAAGCTTTCTTT. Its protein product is CASSDRGGWGTEAFF.

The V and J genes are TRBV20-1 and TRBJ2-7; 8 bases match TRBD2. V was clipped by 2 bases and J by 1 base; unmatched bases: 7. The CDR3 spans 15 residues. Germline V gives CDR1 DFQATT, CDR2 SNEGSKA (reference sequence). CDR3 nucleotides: TGCAGTGCTAGATCCGAGACTAGCGCTTCCTACGAGCAGTACTTC. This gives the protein CSARSETSASYEQYF.

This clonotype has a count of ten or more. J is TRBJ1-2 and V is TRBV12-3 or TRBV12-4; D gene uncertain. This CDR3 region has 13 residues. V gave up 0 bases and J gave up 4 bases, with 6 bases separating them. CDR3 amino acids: CASSLASGYGYTF. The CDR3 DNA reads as TGTGCCAGCAGTTTAGCGAGCGGCTATGGCTACACCTTC.

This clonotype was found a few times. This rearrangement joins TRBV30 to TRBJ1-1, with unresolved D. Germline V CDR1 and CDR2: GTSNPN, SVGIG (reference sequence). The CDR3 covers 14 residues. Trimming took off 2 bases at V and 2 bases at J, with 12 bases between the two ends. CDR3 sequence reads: CAWSLWRANTEAFF. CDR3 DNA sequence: TGTGCCTGGAGTCTTTGGCGGGCAAACACTGAAGCTTTCTTT.

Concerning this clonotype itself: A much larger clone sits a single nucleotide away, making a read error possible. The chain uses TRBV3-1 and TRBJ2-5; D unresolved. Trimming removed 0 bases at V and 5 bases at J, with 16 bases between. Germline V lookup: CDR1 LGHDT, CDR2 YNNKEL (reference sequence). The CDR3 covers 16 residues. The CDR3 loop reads CASSQDATGHRETQYF. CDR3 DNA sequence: TGTGCCAGCAGCCAAGATGCGACTGGCCACCGGGAGACCCAGTACTTC.

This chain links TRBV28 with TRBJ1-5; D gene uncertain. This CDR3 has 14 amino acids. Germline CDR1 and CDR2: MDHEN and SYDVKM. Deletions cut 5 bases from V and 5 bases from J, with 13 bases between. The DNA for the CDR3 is TGTGCCAGCAGTGACCCCGGGGAGTATCAGCCCCAGCATTTT. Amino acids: CASSDPGEYQPQHF. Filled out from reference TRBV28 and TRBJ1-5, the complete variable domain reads DVKVTQSSRYLVKRTGEKVFLECVQDMDHENMFWYRQDPGLGLRLIYFSYDVKMKEKGDIPEGYSVSREKKERFSLILESASTNQTSMYLCASSDPGEYQPQHFGDGTRLSIL.

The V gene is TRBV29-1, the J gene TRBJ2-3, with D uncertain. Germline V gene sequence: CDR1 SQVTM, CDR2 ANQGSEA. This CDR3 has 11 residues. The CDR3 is CSLATTDTQYF. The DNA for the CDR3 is TGCAGTCTCGCTACCACAGATACGCAGTATTTT.

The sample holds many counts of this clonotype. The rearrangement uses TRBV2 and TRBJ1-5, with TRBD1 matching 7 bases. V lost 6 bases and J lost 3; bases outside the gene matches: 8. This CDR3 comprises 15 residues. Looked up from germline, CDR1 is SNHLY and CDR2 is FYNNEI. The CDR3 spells CASSVLGTDNQPQHF. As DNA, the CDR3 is TGTGCCAGCAGCGTACTTGGGACAGACAATCAGCCCCAGCATTTT.

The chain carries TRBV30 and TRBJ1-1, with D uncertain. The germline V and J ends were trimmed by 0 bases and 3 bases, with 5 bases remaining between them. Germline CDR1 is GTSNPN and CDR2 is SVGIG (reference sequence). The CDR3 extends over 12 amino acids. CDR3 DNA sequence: TGTGCCTGGAGTGTCGGTTACACTGAAGCTTTCTTT. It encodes CAWSVGYTEAFF.

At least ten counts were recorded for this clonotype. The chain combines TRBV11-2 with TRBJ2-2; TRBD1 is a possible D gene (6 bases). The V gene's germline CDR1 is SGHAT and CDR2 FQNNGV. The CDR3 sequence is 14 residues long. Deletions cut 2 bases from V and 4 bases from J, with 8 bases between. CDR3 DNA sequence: TGTGCCAGCAGCTTACACAGGGCCACCGGGGAGCTGTTTTTT. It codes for CASSLHRATGELFF.

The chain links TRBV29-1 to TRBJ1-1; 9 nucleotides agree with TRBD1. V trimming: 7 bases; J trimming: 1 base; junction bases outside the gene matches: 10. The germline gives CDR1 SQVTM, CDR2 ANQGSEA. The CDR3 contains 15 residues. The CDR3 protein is CSADLGQGRNTEAFF. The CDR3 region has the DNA TGCAGCGCCGATCTAGGACAGGGGAGGAACACTGAAGCTTTCTTT.

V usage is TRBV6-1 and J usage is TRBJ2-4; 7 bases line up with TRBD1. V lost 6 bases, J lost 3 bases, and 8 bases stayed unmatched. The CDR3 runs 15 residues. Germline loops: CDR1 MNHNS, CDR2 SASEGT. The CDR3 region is CASSTDRAGKNIQYF. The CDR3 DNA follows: TGTGCCAGCAGCACCGACAGGGCCGGCAAAAACATTCAGTACTTC.

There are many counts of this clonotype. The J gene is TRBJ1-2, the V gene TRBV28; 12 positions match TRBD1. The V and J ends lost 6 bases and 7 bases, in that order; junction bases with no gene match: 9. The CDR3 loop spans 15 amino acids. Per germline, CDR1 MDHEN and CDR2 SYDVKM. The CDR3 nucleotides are TGTGCCAGCAGGCCTGGGACAGGGGGCTTGAGTGGCTACACCTTC. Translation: CASRPGTGGLSGYTF.

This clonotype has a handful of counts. CDR3 loop: CSARVQGQRNQPQHF. As DNA, the CDR3 is TGCAGTGCTAGAGTGCAGGGGCAGCGCAATCAGCCCCAGCATTTT. This chain links TRBV20-1 with TRBJ1-5, with D possibly matching TRBD1 (6 bases). The ends were cut back, 1 base at V and 2 bases at J, with 12 bases in the middle. Looked up from germline, CDR1 is DFQATT and CDR2 is SNEGSKA (reference sequence). The CDR3 length is 15 residues.

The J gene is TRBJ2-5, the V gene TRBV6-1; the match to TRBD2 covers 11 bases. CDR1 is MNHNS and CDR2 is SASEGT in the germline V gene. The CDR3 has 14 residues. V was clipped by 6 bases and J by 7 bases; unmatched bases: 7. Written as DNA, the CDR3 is TGTGCCAGCAGGTTTGGCCTAGCGGGAGGGACCCAGTACTTC. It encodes CASRFGLAGGTQYF.

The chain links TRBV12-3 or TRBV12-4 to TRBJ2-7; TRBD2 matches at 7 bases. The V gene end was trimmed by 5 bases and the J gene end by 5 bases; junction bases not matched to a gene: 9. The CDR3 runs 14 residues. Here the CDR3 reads CASSPRTRFHEQYF. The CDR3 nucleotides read TGTGCCAGCAGTCCGCGGACTAGGTTCCACGAGCAGTACTTC.

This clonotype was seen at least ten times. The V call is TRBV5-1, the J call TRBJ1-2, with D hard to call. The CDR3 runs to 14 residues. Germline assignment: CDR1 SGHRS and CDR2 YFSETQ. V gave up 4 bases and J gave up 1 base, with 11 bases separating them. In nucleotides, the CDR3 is TGCGCCAGCAGCGAGGAAGGCGATAACTATGGCTACACCTTC. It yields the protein CASSEEGDNYGYTF.

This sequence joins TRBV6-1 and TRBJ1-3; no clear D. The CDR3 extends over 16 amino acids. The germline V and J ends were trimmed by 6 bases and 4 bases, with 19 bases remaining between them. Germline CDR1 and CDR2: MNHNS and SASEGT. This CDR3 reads CASRDVIVDRGNTIYF. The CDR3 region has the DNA TGTGCCAGCAGGGACGTCATAGTCGACCGAGGAAACACCATATATTTT.

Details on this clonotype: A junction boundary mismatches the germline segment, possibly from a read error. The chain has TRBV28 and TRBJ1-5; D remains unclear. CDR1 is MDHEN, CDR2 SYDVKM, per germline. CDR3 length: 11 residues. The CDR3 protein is CASRLSGPQHF. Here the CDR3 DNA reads TGTGCCAGCAGATTATCGGGGCCCCAGCATTTT.

The chain's CDR3 is CASGTRVGGHGELFF. In DNA, the CDR3 is TGTGCTAGTGGAACCCGAGTAGGGGGCCACGGGGAGCTGTTTTTT. This chain links TRBV12-5 with TRBJ2-2, with 7 nucleotides matching TRBD1. The CDR3 spans 15 residues. Trimming at V came to 6 bases and at J to 7 bases, leaving 11 bases not matched to a gene. CDR1 is LGHNT, CDR2 FRNRAP, per germline.

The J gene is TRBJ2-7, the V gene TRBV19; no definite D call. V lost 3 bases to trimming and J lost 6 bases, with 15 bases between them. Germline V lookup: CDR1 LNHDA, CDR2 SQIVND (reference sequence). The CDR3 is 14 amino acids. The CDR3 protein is CASSMGAAAGEQYF. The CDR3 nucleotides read TGTGCCAGTAGTATGGGCGCGGCGGCTGGCGAGCAGTACTTC.

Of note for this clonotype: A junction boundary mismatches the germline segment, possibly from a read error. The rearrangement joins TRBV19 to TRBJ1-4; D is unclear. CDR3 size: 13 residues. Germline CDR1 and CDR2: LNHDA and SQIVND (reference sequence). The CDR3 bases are TGCGCCAGTAACGCGGGTCCTAATGAAAAACTGTTTTTT. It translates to CASNAGPNEKLFF.

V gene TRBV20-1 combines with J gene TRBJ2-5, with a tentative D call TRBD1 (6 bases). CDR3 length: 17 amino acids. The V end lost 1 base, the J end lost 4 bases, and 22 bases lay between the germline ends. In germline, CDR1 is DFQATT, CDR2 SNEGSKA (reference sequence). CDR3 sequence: CSARVSLTGTRGETQYF. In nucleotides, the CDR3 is TGCAGTGCTAGAGTTTCTCTTACCGGGACACGGGGAGAGACCCAGTACTTC.

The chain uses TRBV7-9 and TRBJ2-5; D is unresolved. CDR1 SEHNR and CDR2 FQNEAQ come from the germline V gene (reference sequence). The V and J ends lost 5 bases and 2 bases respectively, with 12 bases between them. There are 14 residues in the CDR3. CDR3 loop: CASSPSRRQETQYF. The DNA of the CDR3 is TGTGCCAGCAGCCCAAGTCGTAGACAAGAGACCCAGTACTTC.

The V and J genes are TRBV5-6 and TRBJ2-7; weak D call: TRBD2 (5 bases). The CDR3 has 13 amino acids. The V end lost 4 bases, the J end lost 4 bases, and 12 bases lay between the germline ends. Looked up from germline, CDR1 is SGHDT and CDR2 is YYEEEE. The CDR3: CASSPEGGYEQYF. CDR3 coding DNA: TGTGCCAGCAGCCCCGAGGGCGGGTACGAGCAGTACTTC.

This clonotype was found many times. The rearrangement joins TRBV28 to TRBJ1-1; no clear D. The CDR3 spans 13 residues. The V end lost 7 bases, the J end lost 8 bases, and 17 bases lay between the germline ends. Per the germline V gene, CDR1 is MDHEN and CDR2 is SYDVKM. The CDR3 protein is CASNGDLGREAFF. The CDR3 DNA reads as TGTGCCAGCAACGGCGACCTAGGGAGGGAAGCTTTCTTT.